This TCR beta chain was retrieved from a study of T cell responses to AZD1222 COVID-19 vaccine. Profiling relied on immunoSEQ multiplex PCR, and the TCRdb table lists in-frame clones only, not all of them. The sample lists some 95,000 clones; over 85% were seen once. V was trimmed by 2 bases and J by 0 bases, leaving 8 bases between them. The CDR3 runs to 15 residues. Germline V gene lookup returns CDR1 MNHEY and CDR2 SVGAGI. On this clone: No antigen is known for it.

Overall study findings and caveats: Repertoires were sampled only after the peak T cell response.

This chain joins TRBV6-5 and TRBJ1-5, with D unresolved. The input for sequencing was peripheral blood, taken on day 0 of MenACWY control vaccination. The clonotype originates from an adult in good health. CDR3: CASSYPIFSNQPQHF. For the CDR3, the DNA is TGTGCCAGCAGTTACCCAATATTTAGCAATCAGCCCCAGCATTTT.